This T cell receptor (beta chain) originates from a study of blood T cell repertoires in COVID-19. On the study more broadly: Acute-phase and convalescent COVID-19 samples originated in the United States, Italy and Spain. T cells, B-cell-depleted T cells, or PBMCs provided the cDNA or gDNA that served as material.

Per the original data handling: Amplification of reference gene primers was used by the study to estimate nucleated cell counts. Only in-frame clones appear in the TCRdb table, and some are missing; sequencing was by immunoSEQ multiplex PCR. Clone size and V and J calls were adopted from that table, with D and trimming inferred from the DNA. The sample lists approximately 150,000 clones; around 90% were seen once. The CDR3 is 15 residues long. Germline V lookup: CDR1 SGHAT, CDR2 FQNNGV. Trimming removed 1 base from V and 3 bases from J; junction bases left unmatched: 5. The chain recombines TRBV11-2 with TRBJ1-1; 7 bases agree with TRBD1. Sequenced input: peripheral blood. The source is a woman aged 50 to 65 with acute or convalescent COVID-19. CDR3 sequence reads: CASSLVRGRDTEAFF. For the CDR3, the DNA is TGTGCCAGCAGCTTAGTTAGGGGGCGGGACACTGAAGCTTTCTTT. The full variable domain, completed using reference TRBV11-2 and TRBJ1-1, is EAGVAQSPRYKIIEKRQSVAFWCNPISGHATLYWYQQILGQGPKLLIQFQNNGVVDDSQLPKDRFSAERLKGVDSTLKIQPAKLEDSAVYLCASSLVRGRDTEAFFGQGTRLTVV.